This T cell receptor beta chain originates from a study of beta chain features in type 1 diabetes. Trimming took off 10 bases at V and 2 bases at J, with 18 bases between the two ends. Germline-derived CDR1 and CDR2 are MNHEY and SVGAGI. This CDR3 has 14 amino acids. Averaging around 110 mL, one heparinised blood draw came from each individual donor. Every isolated RNA sample was fully reverse transcribed, so sequencing captured expressed TCRB transcripts. Here immunoSEQ multiplex PCR was the method, and the copy in TCRdb shows in-frame clones only, minus some. Of 95,000 to 150,000 clones in the sample, roughly 17% were seen once. A few counts support this clone. The antigen is not known. Notes on the study in general: Among patients, naive, central memory and Treg TCRB repertoires appeared more similar than among healthy donors. Significant though moderate, a shortening of TCRB CDR3s appeared in all four CD4+ subsets of Type 1 diabetes patients. Whether HLA type influences TCRB rearrangement remained unresolved here.

Sequenced input: central memory CD4+ T cells from blood. This chain uses TRBV6-5 with TRBJ2-7; weak D call: TRBD1 (6 bases). The TCR was taken from a man between 18 and 29 years old with type 1 diabetes. CDR3 protein: CATSPGHGPYEQYF. As DNA, the CDR3 is TGTGCCACCTCCCCGGGACACGGGCCCTACGAGCAGTACTTC.